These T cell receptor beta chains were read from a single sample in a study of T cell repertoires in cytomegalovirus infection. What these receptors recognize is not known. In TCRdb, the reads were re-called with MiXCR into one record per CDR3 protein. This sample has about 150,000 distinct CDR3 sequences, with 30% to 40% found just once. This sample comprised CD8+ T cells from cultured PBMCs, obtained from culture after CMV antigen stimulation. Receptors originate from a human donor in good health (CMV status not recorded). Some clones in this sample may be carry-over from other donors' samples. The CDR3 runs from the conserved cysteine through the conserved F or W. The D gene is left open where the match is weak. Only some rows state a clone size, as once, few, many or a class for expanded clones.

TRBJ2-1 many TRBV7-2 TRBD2 TGTGCCAGCAGCTCTCTAGCGGGGGACAATGAGCAGTTCTTC CASSSLAGDNEQFF
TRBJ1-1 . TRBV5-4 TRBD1 TGTGCCAGCAGCGGGGACAGACTGAACACTAAAGCTTTCTTT CASSGDRLNTKAFF
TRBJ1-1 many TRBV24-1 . TGTGCCACCAGTAATACAGGGACTGAAGCTTTCTTT CATSNTGTEAFF
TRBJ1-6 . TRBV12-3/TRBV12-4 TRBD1 TGTGCCAGCAGTTTAATCCAGGGGGTGGATTCACCCCTCCACTTT CASSLIQGVDSPLHF
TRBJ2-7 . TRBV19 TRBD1 TGTGCCAGTACCTCCGGGACAGGGGGCCTCTACGAGCAGTACTTC CASTSGTGGLYEQYF
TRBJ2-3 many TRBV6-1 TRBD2 TGTGCCAGCAGTGAAGCCGTCGGGGGGGGAGGCACAGATACGCAGTATTTT CASSEAVGGGGTDTQYF
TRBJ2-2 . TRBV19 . TGTGCCAGTAGTCCCAACCCTTGGACCGGGGAGCTGTTTTTT CASSPNPWTGELFF
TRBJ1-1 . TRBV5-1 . TGCGCCAGCAGCTTGAATGGGGCTGAAGCTTTCTTT CASSLNGAEAFF
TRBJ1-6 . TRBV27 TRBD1 TGTGCCAGCGGCTGGACAGGGGCAAATTCACCCCTCCACTTT CASGWTGANSPLHF
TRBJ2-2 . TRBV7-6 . TGTGCCAGCACCATCGGACTGGCGGCAGCCGGGGAGCTGTTTTTT CASTIGLAAAGELFF
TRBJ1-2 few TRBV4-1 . TGCGCCAGCAGCCAAGCAACAGGGATTGTCTATGGCTACACCTTC CASSQATGIVYGYTF
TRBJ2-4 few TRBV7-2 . TGTGCCAGCAGCAAACAGATAGCCAAAAACATTCAGTACTTC CASSKQIAKNIQYF
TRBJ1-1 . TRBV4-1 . TGCGCCAGCAGCCAAGTCGGGACTGAAGCTTTCTTT CASSQVGTEAFF